This T cell receptor beta chain originates from a study of blood T cell repertoires in COVID-19. Clones were sequenced by immunoSEQ multiplex PCR, and TCRdb holds only the in-frame ones, with some missing. The sample holds 360,000 or so clones, over 75% seen once. From germline, CDR1 is MDHEN and CDR2 SYDVKM. The CDR3 loop spans 12 amino acids. Trimming took 6 bases from V and 5 from J, leaving 10 bases between them. Material for sequencing was PBMCs or T cells enriched from blood (not recorded which). The chain joins TRBV28 to TRBJ1-1; a possible D gene is TRBD1 (5 bases). The receptor comes from a woman aged 25 to 39 who had recovered from COVID-19. CDR3 amino acids: CASSIRQTEAFF. The CDR3 DNA reads TGTGCCAGCAGCATACGACAGACTGAAGCTTTCTTT.